A selection of T cell receptor beta chains follows, all from one sample in a study of T cell responses to AZD1222 COVID-19 vaccine. Only in-frame clones appear in the TCRdb table, and some are missing; sequencing was by immunoSEQ multiplex PCR. The table shows 100,000 to 150,000 clones, with roughly 90% occurring only once. Specimen: peripheral blood, collected on day 0 of AZD1222 vaccination. The receptors derive from an adult in good health. Both conserved end residues are part of each CDR3. D genes are given only for firm matches. Where a row states a size, it is once, few, many or the class of an expanded clone; other rows omit it.

TRBJ1-1	TRBV29-1	NA	NA	TGCAGCGCCGACCTCCCAGGTCACACTGAAGCTTTCTTT	CSADLPGHTEAFF
TRBJ2-7	TRBV19	NA	NA	TGTGCCAGTAGTATGCGGTCCGGGTCCTACGAGCAGTACTTC	CASSMRSGSYEQYF
TRBJ1-2	TRBV18	TRBD1	NA	TGTGCCAGCTCATCGGACAGGCACAGCTATGGCTACACCTTC	CASSSDRHSYGYTF
TRBJ2-7	TRBV21-1	NA	NA	TGTGCCAGCCGCGGTGGAGGGGGCTACGAGCAGTACTTC	CASRGGGGYEQYF
TRBJ2-3	TRBV6-7	TRBD2	NA	TGTGCCAGCAGTTACTCGGTAGCCGGACTAGCGGGATGCTGGGGCACAGATACGCAGTATTTT	CASSYSVAGLAGCWGTDTQYF
TRBJ1-6	TRBV27	NA	NA	TGTGCCAGCAGTTTATCGGGTGGAACTAATTCACCCCTCCACTTT	CASSLSGGTNSPLHF
TRBJ2-1	TRBV11-3	TRBD2	NA	TGTGCCAGCAGTACGGCGGGAGGCGTTCCCTACAATGAGCAGTTCTTC	CASSTAGGVPYNEQFF
TRBJ1-2	TRBV23-1	NA	NA	TGCGCCAGCAGTCCCAGTAGGGGGGACTATGGCTACACCTTC	CASSPSRGDYGYTF
TRBJ2-5	TRBV14	NA	once	TGTGCCAGCAGCAGAGGGGTTCGAGAGACCCAGTACTTC	CASSRGVRETQYF
TRBJ1-2	TRBV5-4	TRBD1	NA	TGTGCCAGCAGCTTTGGGGGGACAGGGGATGGCTACACCTTC	CASSFGGTGDGYTF
TRBJ1-3	TRBV5-1	NA	NA	TGCGCCAGCAGCTTGGATATGACAGGCGGAAACACCATATATTTT	CASSLDMTGGNTIYF
TRBJ2-1	TRBV18	TRBD1	NA	TGTGCCAGCTCACTTACCACAGGGGGTTCAGTTGGTGAGCAGTTCTTC	CASSLTTGGSVGEQFF
TRBJ1-1	TRBV7-8	NA	NA	TGTGCCAGCAGCTTAGCGCGGAGGCAGGGGCGTGGGACTGAAGCTTTCTTT	CASSLARRQGRGTEAFF
TRBJ2-1	TRBV4-2	TRBD2	NA	TGTGCCAGCAGCCAAGATGGCGGGAGGTACTACAATGAGCAGTTCTTC	CASSQDGGRYYNEQFF
TRBJ1-2	TRBV27	TRBD1	NA	TGTGCCAGCAGCTCAACAGGGGGCGACTATGGCTACACCTTC	CASSSTGGDYGYTF
TRBJ1-1	TRBV7-9	NA	few	TGTGCCAGCAGTTTTTCAGGGGACTCCCGTGAAGCTTTCTTT	CASSFSGDSREAFF
TRBJ2-2	TRBV5-4	NA	NA	TGTGCCAGCAGGGGGACCGCGAACACCGGGGAGCTGTTTTTT	CASRGTANTGELFF
TRBJ2-7	TRBV30	TRBD1	NA	TGTGCCTGGAGTGCAGACAGGGGCGATTGGGACGAGCAGTACTTC	CAWSADRGDWDEQYF
TRBJ2-3	TRBV11-3	TRBD1	NA	TGTGCCAGCAGCTCGGGACAGTCCACAGATACGCAGTATTTT	CASSSGQSTDTQYF
TRBJ2-3	TRBV5-1	TRBD2	NA	TGCGCCAGCAGCTTCGCCCCTAGCGGGACAACAGATACGCAGTATTTT	CASSFAPSGTTDTQYF
TRBJ1-5	TRBV7-6	NA	NA	TGTGCCAGCAGCTTATATGGGTATGGTCAGCCCCAGCATTTT	CASSLYGYGQPQHF
TRBJ1-2	TRBV6-4	TRBD1	NA	TGTGCCAGCAGTGGTGGACAGGGGTATGGCTACACCTTC	CASSGGQGYGYTF
TRBJ2-2	TRBV12-3/TRBV12-4	NA	NA	TGTGCCAGCAGTTTCGGGTTCACCGGGGAGCTGTTTTTT	CASSFGFTGELFF
TRBJ2-1	TRBV6-5	TRBD1	NA	TGTGCCAGCAGTACAGGGGGCACCTACAATGAGCAGTTCTTC	CASSTGGTYNEQFF
TRBJ2-3	TRBV7-2	TRBD2	NA	TGTGCCAGCAGCCAAAATAGCGGGGGGTGGGATACGCAGTATTTT	CASSQNSGGWDTQYF
TRBJ2-3	TRBV19	TRBD2	NA	TGTGCCAGTAGTCCCGGACTAGCCGATACGCAGTATTTT	CASSPGLADTQYF
TRBJ2-1	TRBV4-1	NA	NA	TGCGCCAGCAGCTATCCCGTAACGAATGAGCAGTTCTTC	CASSYPVTNEQFF
TRBJ1-2	TRBV27	NA	NA	TGTGCCAGCAGTTTATGGGGAGGAGGCGGCTACACCTTC	CASSLWGGGGYTF
TRBJ2-1	TRBV19	TRBD2	NA	TGTGCCAGTAACTCCGCGGGACTAGCGGGAGTAGAGCAGTTCTTC	CASNSAGLAGVEQFF
TRBJ2-3	TRBV27	NA	NA	TGTGCCAGCAGTCCTGGACAGTACACAGATACGCAGTATTTT	CASSPGQYTDTQYF
TRBJ1-2	TRBV21-1	NA	once	TGTGCCAGCAGCACCCGGGACAGACCTAACTATGGCTACACCTTC	CASSTRDRPNYGYTF
TRBJ2-4	TRBV19	NA	NA	TGTGCCAGTAGTCTAAAGCCAGGGAGCTTTGTCAAAAACATTCAGTACTTC	CASSLKPGSFVKNIQYF
TRBJ2-2	TRBV9	NA	NA	TGTGCCAGCAGCCTGACCAGGGTGAACACCGGGGAGCTGTTTTTT	CASSLTRVNTGELFF
TRBJ2-2	TRBV6-2/TRBV6-3	NA	NA	TGTGCCAGCAGTTACCCCATTGCGGGGACCGGGGAGCTGTTTTTT	CASSYPIAGTGELFF
TRBJ1-1	TRBV4-1	TRBD1	NA	TGCGCCAGCAGCCAGATAGGACAGGGAGGGACTGAAGCTTTCTTT	CASSQIGQGGTEAFF
TRBJ2-1	TRBV5-1	TRBD1	NA	TGCGCCAGCAGCTTCCTCGGGACAGGGGGCGGGAATGAGCAGTTCTTC	CASSFLGTGGGNEQFF
TRBJ2-7	TRBV6-1	NA	NA	TGTGCCAGCAGCCGACGAAAGGCGGCTAACTACGAGCAGTACTTC	CASSRRKAANYEQYF
TRBJ1-5	TRBV7-9	TRBD1	NA	TGTGCCAGCAGCACCGGGACAGGGGTTTTTCTGCCCCAGCATTTT	CASSTGTGVFLPQHF
TRBJ2-7	TRBV12-5	TRBD1	NA	TGTGCTAGTGCCCCCGGACAGGGGCGGAACGAGCAGTACTTC	CASAPGQGRNEQYF
TRBJ1-2	TRBV30	NA	NA	TGTGCCTGGAGGGCAGCTAACTATGGCTACACCTTC	CAWRAANYGYTF
TRBJ1-4	TRBV5-1	NA	NA	TGCGCCAGCAGCTTGGTGCCGGGAAATGAAAAACTGTTTTTT	CASSLVPGNEKLFF
TRBJ2-1	TRBV5-1	TRBD1	NA	TGCGCCAGCAGCTGGGGGACAGGGGCTATCTACTCCAATGAGCAGTTCTTC	CASSWGTGAIYSNEQFF
TRBJ2-3	TRBV9	NA	NA	TGTGCCAGCAGCGGGAACCCCGGCACAGATACGCAGTATTTT	CASSGNPGTDTQYF
TRBJ1-2	TRBV12-3/TRBV12-4	TRBD1	NA	TGTGCCAGCAGTCGACAGGGGGCCTATGGCTACACCTTC	CASSRQGAYGYTF
TRBJ2-3	TRBV4-1	NA	NA	TGCGCCAGCAGCCAAGGGTACACCACAGATACGCAGTATTTT	CASSQGYTTDTQYF
TRBJ2-3	TRBV13	NA	once	TGTGCCAGCAGCCTTTCACCCTCCGGCGATACGCAGTATTTT	CASSLSPSGDTQYF
TRBJ1-1	TRBV5-1	NA	once	TGCGCCAGCAGCCTACAGGGTAGGGAGGGAGCTTTCTTT	CASSLQGREGAFF
TRBJ1-5	TRBV18	NA	NA	TGTGCCAGCTCACCGGTGGGCCAATCCAATCAGCCCCAGCATTTT	CASSPVGQSNQPQHF